This TCR beta chain was observed in a study of blood T cell repertoires in COVID-19. Background on the study: Sites across the United States, Italy and Spain contributed samples from acute and convalescent COVID-19. T cells, B-cell-depleted T cells, or PBMCs supplied cDNA or gDNA.

In the original processing: Amplified reference gene primers provided the basis for estimating nucleated cell counts. Repertoires were generated with immunoSEQ multiplex PCR, while TCRdb's copy carries only in-frame clones and drops some. V and J calls and clone size are as listed in that table; D and trimming were resolved from the DNA. Among hundreds of thousands of clones listed, 75% to 85% were seen once. The TCR was taken from a man aged 45-65 years with active or convalescent COVID-19. What was sequenced was peripheral blood.

CDR3 in DNA: TGCGCCAGCAGCTCCGGGACAGGGGTCTACAATGAGCAGTTCTTC. This gives the protein CASSSGTGVYNEQFF. This chain uses TRBV5-1 with TRBJ2-1; 10 bases agree with TRBD1. Germline V gene data show CDR1 as SGHRS and CDR2 as YFSETQ. This CDR3 comprises 15 residues. V trimming: 3 bases; J trimming: 3 bases; junction bases outside the gene matches: 3.